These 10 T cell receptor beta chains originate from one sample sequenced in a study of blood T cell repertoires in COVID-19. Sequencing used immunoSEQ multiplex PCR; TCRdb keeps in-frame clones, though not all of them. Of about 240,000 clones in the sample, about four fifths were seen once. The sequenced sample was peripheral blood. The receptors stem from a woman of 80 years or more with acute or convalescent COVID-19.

For the CDR3, the DNA is TGTGCCAGCAGCCCGGACAGGGGGCGGTTCAACTATGGCTACACCTTC. The encoded protein is CASSPDRGRFNYGYTF. The V call is TRBV11-2, the J call TRBJ1-2; 11 positions match TRBD1. Germline CDR1 is SGHAT and CDR2 is FQNNGV. The CDR3 runs 16 residues. V was pared by 5 bases and J by 2 bases, with 7 bases of the junction left unmatched.

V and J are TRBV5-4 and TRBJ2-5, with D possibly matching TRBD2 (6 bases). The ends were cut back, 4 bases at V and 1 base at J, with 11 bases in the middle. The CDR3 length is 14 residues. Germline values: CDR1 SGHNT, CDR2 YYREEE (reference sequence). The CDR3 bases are TGTGCCAGCAGCCTCGGGAGCACCCAAGAGACCCAGTACTTC. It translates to CASSLGSTQETQYF.

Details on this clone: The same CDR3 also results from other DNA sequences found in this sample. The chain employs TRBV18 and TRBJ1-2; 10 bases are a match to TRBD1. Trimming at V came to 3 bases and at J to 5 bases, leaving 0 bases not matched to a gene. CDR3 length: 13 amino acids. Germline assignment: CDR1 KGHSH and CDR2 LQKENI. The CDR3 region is CASSPGQGYGYTF. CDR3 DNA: TGTGCCAGCTCACCGGGACAGGGGTATGGCTACACCTTC. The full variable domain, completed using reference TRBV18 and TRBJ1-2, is NAGVMQNPRHLVRRRGQEARLRCSPMKGHSHVYWYRQLPEEGLKFMVYLQKENIIDESGMPKERFSAEFPKEGPSILRIQQVVRGDSAAYFCASSPGQGYGYTFGSGTRLTVV.

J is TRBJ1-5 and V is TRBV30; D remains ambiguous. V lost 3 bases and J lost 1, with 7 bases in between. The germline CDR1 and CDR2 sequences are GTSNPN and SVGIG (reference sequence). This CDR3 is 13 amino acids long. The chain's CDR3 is CAWRARSNQPQHF. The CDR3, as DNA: TGTGCCTGGAGGGCGCGGAGCAATCAGCCCCAGCATTTT.

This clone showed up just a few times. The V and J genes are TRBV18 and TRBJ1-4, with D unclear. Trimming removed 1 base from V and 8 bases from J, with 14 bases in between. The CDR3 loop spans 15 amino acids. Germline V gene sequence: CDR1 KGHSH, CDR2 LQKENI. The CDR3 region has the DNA TGTGCCAGCTCACCACTAGTAAGAGGAAACGAAAAACTGTTTTTT. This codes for CASSPLVRGNEKLFF. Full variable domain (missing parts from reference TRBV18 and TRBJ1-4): NAGVMQNPRHLVRRRGQEARLRCSPMKGHSHVYWYRQLPEEGLKFMVYLQKENIIDESGMPKERFSAEFPKEGPSILRIQQVVRGDSAAYFCASSPLVRGNEKLFFGSGTQLSVL.

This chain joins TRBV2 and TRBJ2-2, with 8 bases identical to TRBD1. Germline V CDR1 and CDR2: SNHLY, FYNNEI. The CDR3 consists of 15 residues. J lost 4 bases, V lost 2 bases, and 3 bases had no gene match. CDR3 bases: TGTGCCAGCAGTGAACAGGGGGCAGGCACCGGGGAGCTGTTTTTT. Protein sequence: CASSEQGAGTGELFF.

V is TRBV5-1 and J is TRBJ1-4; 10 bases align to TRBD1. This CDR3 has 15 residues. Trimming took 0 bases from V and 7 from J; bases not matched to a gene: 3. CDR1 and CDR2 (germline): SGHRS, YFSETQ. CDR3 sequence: CASSLGDRGSEKLFF. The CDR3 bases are TGCGCCAGCAGCTTGGGGGACAGGGGAAGTGAAAAACTGTTTTTT.

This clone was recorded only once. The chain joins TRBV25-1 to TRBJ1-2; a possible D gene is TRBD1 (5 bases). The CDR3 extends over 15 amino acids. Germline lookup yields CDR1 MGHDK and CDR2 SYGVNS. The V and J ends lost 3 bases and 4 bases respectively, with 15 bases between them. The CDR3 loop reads CASSDPVGGLYGYTF. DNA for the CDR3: TGTGCCAGCAGTGACCCCGTGGGGGGACTCTATGGCTACACCTTC.

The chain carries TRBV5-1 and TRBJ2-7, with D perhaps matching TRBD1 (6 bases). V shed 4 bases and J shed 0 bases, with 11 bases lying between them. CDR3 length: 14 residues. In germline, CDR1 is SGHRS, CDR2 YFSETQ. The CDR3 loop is CASSLDRSSYEQYF. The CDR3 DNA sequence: TGCGCCAGCAGCCTTGACAGGAGCTCCTACGAGCAGTACTTC.

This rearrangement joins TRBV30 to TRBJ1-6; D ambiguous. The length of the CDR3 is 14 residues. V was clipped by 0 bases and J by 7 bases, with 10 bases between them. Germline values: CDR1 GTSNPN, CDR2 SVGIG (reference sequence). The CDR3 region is CAWSVGEENSPLHF. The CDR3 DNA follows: TGTGCCTGGAGTGTTGGAGAGGAGAATTCACCCCTCCACTTT.